This TCR beta chain was recovered during a study of blood T cell repertoires in COVID-19. Background on the study: PBMCs, B-cell-depleted T cells, or T cells provided the cDNA or gDNA that made up the material.

The V and J ends lost 0 bases and 0 bases respectively, with 8 bases between them. Germline V gene sequence: CDR1 MNHEY, CDR2 SVGEGT. This CDR3 contains 15 residues. Original data processing: Nucleated cell number was recorded as an estimate derived from reference gene primer amplification. Clones were sequenced by immunoSEQ multiplex PCR, and TCRdb holds only the in-frame ones, with some missing. V, J and clone size are those of that table, while D and trimming were read from the DNA. The repertoire holds approximately 110,000 clones, 85% to 90% seen once, with 4.6% in the top ten. Sequenced sample: peripheral blood. V and J are TRBV6-2 or TRBV6-3 and TRBJ2-5; no definite D call. This clonotype originated in a woman aged 45-65 years with acute or convalescent COVID-19. CDR3 region: CASSYSVAHQETQYF. The CDR3 DNA reads as TGTGCCAGCAGTTACTCGGTGGCACACCAAGAGACCCAGTACTTC.